The sequence of this T cell receptor beta chain was determined in a study of regulatory T cells in long-lasting Graves disease (dated by TCRdb to the early 2020s). Looking at the study overall: Antithyroid drugs had been taken for less than 3 months by newly diagnosed Graves' disease patients. Persistent Graves' disease patients were compared with newly diagnosed Graves' disease patients by peripheral blood TCR sequencing and RNA sequencing. The study took place in China and was registered as a clinical trial. A total of around 35 samples were covered by TCR sequencing, comprising some 13 persistent and around 20 newly diagnosed Graves' disease patients.

This specimen's time point label, per the study, means: newly diagnosed GD, antithyroid drugs for less than 3 months. For both TCR sequencing and RNA sequencing, RNA was extracted from PBMCs in TRIzol. The diagnosis of Graves' disease followed American Thyroid Association guidelines. Patients were recruited from an endocrinology department in Xi'an, China. From each patient, around 9 milliliters of peripheral blood was collected into an EDTA anticoagulant tube. Ficoll Paque Plus density gradient separation was used to isolate PBMCs, and no additional T cell sorting was done. An Agilent 2100 Bioanalyzer and agarose gel were used to assess RNA quality, and a NanoDrop 2000 was used to measure RNA concentration. The CDR3 runs 14 amino acids, cysteine and phenylalanine included. Only the CDR3 part of the read is kept: 42 bases, read in frame from the first base. V was cut back by 2 bases and J by 2 bases, leaving a gap of 9 bases between them. Based on the germline V gene, the CDR1 and CDR2 sequences are MNHEY and SVGEGT.

The receptor library was made with multiplex PCR. TCRdb records Illumina HiSeq 4000 as the sequencer. TCR beta libraries were built with iRepertoire HTBI primers and Arm-PCR amplification of CDR3 regions. Before sequencing, the PCR products went through gel purification. The source study handled its data this way. Across samples, 55 to 80 TRBV and 13 to 15 TRBJ segments were identified and used for gene usage analysis of CDR3 amino acid clonotypes. Filtered high-quality paired reads were merged into contigs using COPE and FqMerger. BLAST was used to align contigs to the IMGT TRBV, TRBD and TRBJ reference genes, and CDR3 was defined following IMGT. Any clonotype with a frequency above 0.1% was classified as a highly expanded clone. Shannon entropy was used to measure repertoire diversity, and the Gini coefficient was used to measure V-J evenness. Public clonotypes were defined as clonotypes shared by more than one individual. In TCRdb, the public reads were trimmed at Q25 with fastp and aligned with MiXCR, with productive beta chains retained. Every CDR3 protein is listed once, alongside the most common genes and DNA of its rows. The V and J calls were not made by the authors but by TCRdb's processing. The sample table shows fewer than 350,000 distinct CDR3 sequences, and 15% to 20% are seen once. The ten largest clones capture roughly 35% of the sample.

This clonotype was observed at least ten times. What this receptor recognizes is not known. Nothing much larger sits one base from this clone, and base qualities are not available. Here is what the overall study found, with its caveats: Persistent disease showed preferential use of TRBV28, TRBJ1-2 and TRBJ2-5, whereas newly diagnosed disease favored TRBV20-1 and TRBJ2-1. Persistent patients shared more public clonotypes among themselves (under 3,000) than newly diagnosed patients did (about 900). The authors acknowledged the small sample size as a limitation that may reduce accuracy. Peripheral blood alone was examined, since thyroid tissue, which constituted the primary lesion, could not be accessed. Sequencing and analysis were restricted to the TCR beta chain. Lower TCR Shannon entropy and fewer highly expanded clones were observed in persistent Graves' disease patients than in newly diagnosed patients, which suggested clonal expansion.

This chain joins TRBV6-2 or TRBV6-3 to TRBJ2-5; TRBD1 is a possible D gene, resting on 6 matching bases. This TCR came from a female donor with Graves disease. The starting material was peripheral blood mononuclear cells (PBMCs), obtained at new diagnosis, from a patient treated with antithyroid drugs. The CDR3 region has the sequence CASSYGGRQETQYF. The DNA sequence is given as TGTGCCAGCAGTTACGGGGGCAGACAAGAGACCCAGTACTTC.